Presented here are 26 T cell receptor beta chains from one specimen sequenced in a study of T-cell reconstitution after alpha-beta-depleted transplantation in children. Library preparation (for TCRbeta) was performed with unique molecular identifiers. In TCRdb, the PCR reads were re-called with MiXCR into one record per CDR3 protein. The sample shows more than 150,000 distinct CDR3 sequences, roughly 15% of them seen only once. The sequencing used PBMCs from the stem cell graft donor, collected from the stem cell graft. The source of these receptors is a human donor who donated a stem cell graft to a child with acute lymphoblastic leukemia.

This clonotype was seen ten or more times. The genes are TRBV5-6 and TRBJ1-1; D possibly corresponds to TRBD1 (6 bases). The germline V gene has CDR1 SGHDT and CDR2 YYEEEE. V dropped 0 bases and J dropped 8 bases, with 14 bases sitting between them. This CDR3 has 14 amino acids. CDR3 sequence: CASSLAAGAFEAFF. The CDR3 DNA follows: TGTGCCAGCAGCTTGGCCGCGGGGGCGTTCGAAGCTTTCTTT.

On this clonotype: The germline gene is not matched at one end of the junction; a read error may be the cause. V usage is TRBV3-1 and J usage is TRBJ1-1; 8 nucleotides line up with TRBD1. CDR1 and CDR2 from the germline V gene are LGHDT and YNNKEL (reference sequence). The CDR3 has 15 residues. CDR3 bases: TGTGCCTGCAGCCCCCGACAGGGGAGGGAGACTGAAGCTTTCTTT. Translated: CACSPRQGRETEAFF.

This clonotype appeared many times. The gene calls are TRBV12-3 or TRBV12-4 and TRBJ2-3; no firm D call. The V end was cut by 5 bases, the J end by 2 bases, with 17 bases between. The CDR3 is 16 residues long. The CDR3 DNA is TGTGCCAGCAGTCCATCTTTGAGAGACTCCACAGATACGCAGTATTTT. It yields the protein CASSPSLRDSTDTQYF.

The chain recombines TRBV5-1 with TRBJ2-7, with a tentative D call TRBD1 (5 bases). This CDR3 comprises 15 residues. Trimming took 0 bases from V and 4 from J, leaving 14 bases between them. Germline-derived CDR1 and CDR2 are SGHRS and YFSETQ. CDR3 in amino acids: CASSLGTRPVYEQYF. In DNA form, the CDR3 reads TGCGCCAGCAGCTTGGGGACACGTCCGGTGTACGAGCAGTACTTC.

This clonotype was counted many times. The rearrangement links TRBV11-1 to TRBJ2-7, with a weak D call TRBD1 (5 bases). Germline CDR1 is SGHAT and CDR2 is FQDESV (reference sequence). This CDR3 has 15 residues. V lost 7 bases and J 3 bases, leaving 19 bases between the germline ends. The CDR3 is CASNGEGVSDYEQYF. Here the CDR3 DNA reads TGTGCCAGCAATGGCGAAGGGGTTTCTGACTACGAGCAGTACTTC.

This clonotype was counted many times. The chain recombines TRBV12-3 or TRBV12-4 with TRBJ2-1; 8 bases line up with TRBD2. The V gene end was trimmed by 4 bases and the J gene end by 6 bases; junction bases not matched to a gene: 14. CDR3 length equals 17 residues. The CDR3 loop reads CASSSFSRLASPNEQFF. The CDR3 region has the DNA TGTGCCAGCAGTTCTTTTTCGCGACTAGCGTCCCCCAATGAGCAGTTCTTC.

This clonotype was counted many times. This chain links TRBV12-3 or TRBV12-4 with TRBJ1-5; D gene uncertain. This CDR3 is 14 amino acids long. The V gene lost 1 base and the J gene lost 3 bases, with 7 bases spanning the gap. The CDR3 nucleotides read TGTGCCAGCAGTTTAGGGCAGGACAATCAGCCCCAGCATTTT. Translating it yields CASSLGQDNQPQHF.

This clonotype was seen many times. V and J are TRBV6-4 and TRBJ2-1; 8 bases are shared with TRBD2. The ends lost 10 bases at V and 0 bases at J; junction bases unmatched: 2. CDR3 length equals 13 residues. The germline gives CDR1 MRHNA, CDR2 SNTAGT. The CDR3 region is CATSGYSYNEQFF. The CDR3 nucleotides read TGTGCCACTAGCGGGTACTCCTACAATGAGCAGTTCTTC.

This clonotype has at least ten counts. The chain has TRBV12-3 or TRBV12-4 and TRBJ2-3; 8 bases are shared with TRBD2. V shed 3 bases, J shed 5 bases, and the junction held 16 bases outside the gene matches. This CDR3 region has 18 residues. CDR3 bases: TGTGCCAGCAGTTTCATGGCCTGGTTGCGGGAGGTCAAAGATACGCAGTATTTT. Translating it yields CASSFMAWLREVKDTQYF.

As to this clonotype: The junction shows a germline mismatch at one end, possibly a read error. The V call is TRBV20-1, the J call TRBJ1-5; perhaps TRBD1 as D (5 bases). The CDR3 is made up of 16 amino acids. Germline V CDR1 and CDR2: DFQATT, SNEGSKA (reference sequence). In DNA, the CDR3 is TGCTGTGCTCATCACGTGGGGGTCGGGAGCAATCAGCCCCAGCATTTT. Amino acids: CCAHHVGVGSNQPQHF.

This clonotype was recorded many times. J is TRBJ1-2 and V is TRBV29-1; TRBD1 is a possible D gene (5 bases). Trimming removed 5 bases from V and 8 bases from J, with 18 bases in between. Germline loops: CDR1 SQVTM, CDR2 ANQGSEA. CDR3 length: 13 amino acids. The CDR3, as DNA: TGCAGCGTTAAAGGGCAGGGAAGTCGGGGCTACACCTTC. Its translation: CSVKGQGSRGYTF.

This clonotype was recorded at least ten times. The rearrangement uses TRBV5-1 and TRBJ2-1; no reliable D call. CDR1 and CDR2 from the germline V gene are SGHRS and YFSETQ. The CDR3 length is 14 residues. The germline V and J ends were trimmed by 2 bases and 8 bases, with 14 bases remaining between them. In DNA form, the CDR3 reads TGCGCCAGCAGCTTCGACACCTACGTCGATGAGCAGTTCTTC. Its translation is CASSFDTYVDEQFF.

At least ten counts were recorded for this clonotype. The chain uses TRBV5-1 and TRBJ2-5; D remains unclear. CDR3 size: 16 residues. Germline values: CDR1 SGHRS, CDR2 YFSETQ. V dropped 2 bases and J dropped 4 bases, with 18 bases sitting between them. This CDR3 reads CASSFIIGEDGETQYF. For the CDR3, the DNA is TGCGCCAGCAGCTTTATAATAGGAGAAGACGGAGAGACCCAGTACTTC.

This clonotype was recorded at least ten times. V gene TRBV5-5 combines with J gene TRBJ2-5; TRBD1 or TRBD2 may be the D gene (6 bases each). Germline V gene data show CDR1 as SGHKS and CDR2 as YYEKEE (reference sequence). V lost 0 bases to trimming and J lost 3 bases, with 12 bases between them. The CDR3 totals 15 residues. CDR3 in amino acids: CASSLDGRGEETQYF. In DNA form, the CDR3 reads TGTGCCAGCAGCTTGGACGGTAGGGGGGAAGAGACCCAGTACTTC.

The rearrangement uses TRBV5-1 and TRBJ2-3; 10 bases align to TRBD2. The junction had 6 bases not matched to a gene; V was cut back by 3 bases and J by 2 bases. Germline V gene lookup returns CDR1 SGHRS and CDR2 YFSETQ. CDR3 length: 16 residues. This chain's CDR3 is CASSSLAGADTDTQYF. CDR3 in DNA: TGCGCCAGCAGCTCTCTAGCGGGAGCCGACACAGATACGCAGTATTTT.

This clonotype was counted at least ten times. This chain connects TRBV10-2 to TRBJ1-5; D is undetermined. The V end was cut by 6 bases, the J end by 0 bases, with 6 bases between. Per the germline V gene, CDR1 is WSHSY and CDR2 is SAAADI. This CDR3 comprises 13 residues. In DNA form, the CDR3 reads TGCGCCAGCAGCGAACTTAGCAATCAGCCCCAGCATTTT. This translates into CASSELSNQPQHF.

This clonotype showed up many times. V gene TRBV20-1 combines with J gene TRBJ2-3; D is uncertain. This CDR3 contains 11 residues. Germline V gene lookup returns CDR1 DFQATT and CDR2 SNEGSKA (reference sequence). Trimming removed 3 bases at V and 6 bases at J, with 7 bases between. The CDR3 DNA sequence: TGCAGTGCTAGTGCGCCGGATACGCAGTATTTT. It is translated as CSASAPDTQYF.

This clonotype occurred many times. The chain recombines TRBV12-3 or TRBV12-4 with TRBJ1-5; no clear D. The CDR3 is 11 amino acids. Trimming took off 2 bases at V and 11 bases at J, with 7 bases between the two ends. The CDR3 is CASSLSGTQHF. The CDR3 DNA reads TGTGCCAGCAGTTTATCGGGGACCCAGCATTTT.

This clonotype was counted ten times or more. This sequence joins TRBV7-2 and TRBJ2-4; D not certain. CDR1 and CDR2 from the germline V gene are SGHTA and FQGNSA. V gave up 1 base and J gave up 0 bases, with 10 bases separating them. The CDR3 totals 16 residues. The CDR3 nucleotides read TGTGCCAGCAGCTTAGGTCCCAAGCTAGCCAAAAACATTCAGTACTTC. Encoded protein: CASSLGPKLAKNIQYF.

The chain recombines TRBV2 with TRBJ2-7; possibly TRBD1 for D (6 bases). The CDR3 runs 17 residues. V shed 2 bases and J shed 9 bases, with 26 bases lying between them. Germline CDR1 and CDR2: SNHLY and FYNNEI. The DNA for the CDR3 is TGTGCCAGCAGTGAATATGGGGGCCCCCCGAAACATGACGCGCAGTACTTC. Protein: CASSEYGGPPKHDAQYF.

At least ten counts were recorded for this clonotype. The chain combines TRBV25-1 with TRBJ2-3; 14 bases match TRBD2. V lost 7 bases, J lost 2 bases, and 8 bases stayed unmatched. CDR1 and CDR2 (germline): MGHDK, SYGVNS. This CDR3 has 17 residues. Here the CDR3 reads CASISGTSGSLTDTQYF. CDR3 coding DNA: TGTGCCAGCATCTCCGGGACTAGCGGGAGTCTCACAGATACGCAGTATTTT.

Comment on this clonotype: A much larger clone sits a single nucleotide away, making a read error possible. The J gene is TRBJ2-1, the V gene TRBV30, with no clear D. CDR1 and CDR2 (germline): GTSNPN, SVGIG (reference sequence). This CDR3 has 15 residues. V lost 1 base and J 0 bases, leaving 10 bases between the germline ends. CDR3 region: CAWSATGDSYNEQFF. The CDR3 region has the DNA TGTGCCTGGAGTGCCACCGGTGACTCCTACAATGAGCAGTTCTTC.

There are many counts of this clonotype. The genes are TRBV7-2 and TRBJ2-7; TRBD2 agrees at 14 bases. This CDR3 is built from 16 residues. Germline lookup yields CDR1 SGHTA and CDR2 FQGNSA. The ends lost 5 bases at V and 2 bases at J; junction bases unmatched: 5. The DNA of the CDR3 is TGTGCCAGCAGCGTCGGACTAGCGGGAGGCACCTACGAGCAGTACTTC. The encoded protein is CASSVGLAGGTYEQYF.

V and J are TRBV20-1 and TRBJ2-3; possible D gene TRBD2, 6 bases. V shed 2 bases and J shed 0 bases, with 9 bases lying between them. The CDR3 spans 14 residues. The germline V gene has CDR1 DFQATT and CDR2 SNEGSKA (reference sequence). The CDR3 nucleotides read TGCAGTGCTAGACCGGGAGTCAGCACAGATACGCAGTATTTT. Amino acid sequence: CSARPGVSTDTQYF.

Ten or more counts support this clonotype. V usage is TRBV27 and J usage is TRBJ1-1; tentative D call: TRBD1 (5 bases). CDR3 length: 12 amino acids. V was shortened by 4 bases and J by 11 bases, with 14 bases between the two germline ends. Per germline, CDR1 MNHEY and CDR2 SMNVEV (reference sequence). CDR3 bases: TGTGCCAGCAGTTCCGAGGGGAGGGAGGCTTTCTTT. It encodes CASSSEGREAFF.

In its sample, this clonotype was seen many times. The genes are TRBV5-5 and TRBJ2-5; 10 bases map to TRBD1. V trimming: 6 bases; J trimming: 2 bases; junction bases outside the gene matches: 4. The CDR3 sequence is 14 residues long. The germline V gene has CDR1 SGHKS and CDR2 YYEKEE (reference sequence). The CDR3 loop is CASTGQGRQETQYF. The CDR3 region has the DNA TGTGCCAGCACGGGACAGGGGCGACAAGAGACCCAGTACTTC.